The present entry profiles one T cell receptor (beta chain) with its context. Its antigen is as yet unknown. Sequence at one end of the junction differs from germline and may be a read error. In TCRdb, the 5' RACE reads were re-called with MiXCR into one record per CDR3 protein. The sample has approximately 58,000 distinct CDR3 sequences; about 26% are singletons. CDR3 length equals 10 residues. Germline CDR1 is GTSNPN and CDR2 is SVGIG (reference sequence). Points from the study as a whole: The TCR gene usage of tumor memory CD4+ T cells clustered together with blood and lymph node memory CD4+ cells and with lymph node naive CD4+ cells.

The sorted Tregs were CD4+CD25+CD127-/low cells. The chain links TRBV30 to TRBJ1-1; unclear D gene. The sample taken for sequencing was tumor-infiltrating Tregs sorted from the breast tumor. This receptor was obtained from a female donor with breast cancer. CDR3 protein: CAWTPGRAGF. CDR3 nucleotides: TGTGCCTGGACTCCAGGCCGGGCGGGCTTT.